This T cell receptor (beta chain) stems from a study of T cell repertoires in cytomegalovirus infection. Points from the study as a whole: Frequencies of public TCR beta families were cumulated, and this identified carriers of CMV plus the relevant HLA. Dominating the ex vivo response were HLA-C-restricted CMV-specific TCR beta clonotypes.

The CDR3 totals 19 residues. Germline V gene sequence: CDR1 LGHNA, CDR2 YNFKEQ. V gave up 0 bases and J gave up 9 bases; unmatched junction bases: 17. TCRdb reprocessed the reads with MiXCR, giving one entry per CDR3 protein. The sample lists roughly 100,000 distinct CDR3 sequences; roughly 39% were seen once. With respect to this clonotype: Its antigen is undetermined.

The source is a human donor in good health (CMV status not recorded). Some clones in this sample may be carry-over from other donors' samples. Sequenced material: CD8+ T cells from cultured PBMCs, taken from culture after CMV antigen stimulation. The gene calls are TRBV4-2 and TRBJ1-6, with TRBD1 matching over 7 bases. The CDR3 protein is CASSQDSLFQGGEISPLHF. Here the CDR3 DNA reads TGTGCCAGCAGCCAAGATTCCCTATTCCAGGGGGGAGAGATTTCACCCCTCCACTTT.